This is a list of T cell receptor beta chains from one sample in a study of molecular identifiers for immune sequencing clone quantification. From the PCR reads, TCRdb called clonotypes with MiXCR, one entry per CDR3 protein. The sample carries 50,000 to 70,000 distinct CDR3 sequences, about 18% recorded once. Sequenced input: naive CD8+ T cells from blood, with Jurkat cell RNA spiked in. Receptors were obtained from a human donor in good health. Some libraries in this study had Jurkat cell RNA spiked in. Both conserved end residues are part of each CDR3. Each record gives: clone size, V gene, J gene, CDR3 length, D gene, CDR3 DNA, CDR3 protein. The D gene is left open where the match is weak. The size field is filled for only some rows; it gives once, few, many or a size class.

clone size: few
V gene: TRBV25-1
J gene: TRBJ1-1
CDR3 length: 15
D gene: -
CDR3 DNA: TGTGCCAGCAGTGAACAAGGAGGGATGGACACTGAAGCTTTCTTT
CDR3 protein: CASSEQGGMDTEAFF

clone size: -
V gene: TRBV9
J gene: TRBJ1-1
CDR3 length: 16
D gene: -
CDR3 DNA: TGTGCCAGCAGCGGCCCTCCGGGAGGATATAACACTGAAGCTTTCTTT
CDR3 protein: CASSGPPGGYNTEAFF

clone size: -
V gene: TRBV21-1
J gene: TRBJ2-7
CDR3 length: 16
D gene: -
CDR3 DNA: TGTGCCAGCAGCAAGAAGTATAGGGACCTCACCTACGAGCAGTACTTC
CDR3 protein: CASSKKYRDLTYEQYF

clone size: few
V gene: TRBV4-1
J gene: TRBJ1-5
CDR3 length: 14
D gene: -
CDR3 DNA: TGCGCCAGCAGCCAAGTTCTCGACAATCAGCCCCAGCATTTT
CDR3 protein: CASSQVLDNQPQHF

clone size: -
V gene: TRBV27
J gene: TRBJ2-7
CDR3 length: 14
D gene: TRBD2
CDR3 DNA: TGTGCCAGCTTTAACCTAGCGGGCGCCTACGAGCAGTACTTC
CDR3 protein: CASFNLAGAYEQYF

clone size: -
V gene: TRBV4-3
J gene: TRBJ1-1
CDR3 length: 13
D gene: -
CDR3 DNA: TGCGCCAGCAGCCACCAGGGGAACACTGAAGCTTTCTTT
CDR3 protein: CASSHQGNTEAFF

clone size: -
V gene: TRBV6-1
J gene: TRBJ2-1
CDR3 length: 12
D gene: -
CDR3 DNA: TGTGCCAGCAGTGAAGCGGCGAGAAAGCAGTTCTTC
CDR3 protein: CASSEAARKQFF

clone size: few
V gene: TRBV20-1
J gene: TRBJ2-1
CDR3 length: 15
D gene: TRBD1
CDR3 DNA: TGCAGTGCTAGGGAGCCAGGGGGCAACTACAATGAGCAGTTCTTC
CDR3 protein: CSAREPGGNYNEQFF

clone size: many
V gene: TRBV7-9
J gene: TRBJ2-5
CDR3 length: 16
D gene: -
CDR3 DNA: TGTGCCAGCAGCAAACTGCGGAACGGGATCCAAGAGACCCAGTACTTC
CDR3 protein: CASSKLRNGIQETQYF

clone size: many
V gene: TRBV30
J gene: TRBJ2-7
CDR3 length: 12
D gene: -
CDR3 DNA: TGTGCCTGGAGGACGGGCGGGTACGAGCAGTACTTC
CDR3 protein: CAWRTGGYEQYF

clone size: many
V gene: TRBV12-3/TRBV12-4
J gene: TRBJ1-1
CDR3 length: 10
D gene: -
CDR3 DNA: TGTGCCAGCTGGATGAACCGAGCTTTCTTT
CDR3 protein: CASWMNRAFF

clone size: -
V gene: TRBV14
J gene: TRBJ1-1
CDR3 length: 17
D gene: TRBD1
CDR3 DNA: TGTGCCAGCAGCCGAGCCGGGACAGGGTTTTTTGGCGCTGAAGCTTTCTTT
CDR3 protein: CASSRAGTGFFGAEAFF

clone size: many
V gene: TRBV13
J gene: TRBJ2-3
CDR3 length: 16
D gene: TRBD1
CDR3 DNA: TGTGCCAGCAGCTTAGGAGTGACAGGGGTCACAGATACGCAGTATTTT
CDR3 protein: CASSLGVTGVTDTQYF

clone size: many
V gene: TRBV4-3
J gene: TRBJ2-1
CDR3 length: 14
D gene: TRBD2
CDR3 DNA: TGCGCCAGCGGACTAGCGGGAGATCGCAATGAGCAGTTCTTC
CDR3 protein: CASGLAGDRNEQFF

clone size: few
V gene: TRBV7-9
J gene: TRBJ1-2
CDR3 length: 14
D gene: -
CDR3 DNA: TGTGCCAGCAGCTTCCCGGACAGAGAGTATGGCTACACCTTC
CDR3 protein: CASSFPDREYGYTF

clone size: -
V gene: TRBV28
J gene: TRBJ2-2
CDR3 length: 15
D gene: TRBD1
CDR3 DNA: TGTGCCAGCAGTCCAGGACAGGGTAGCACCGGGGAGCTGTTTTTT
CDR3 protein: CASSPGQGSTGELFF

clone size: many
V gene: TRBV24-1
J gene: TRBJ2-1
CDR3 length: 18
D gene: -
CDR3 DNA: TGTGCCACCAGTGTCCCGGGTGATCCGGGACCTGGGTACAATGAGCAGTTCTTC
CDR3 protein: CATSVPGDPGPGYNEQFF

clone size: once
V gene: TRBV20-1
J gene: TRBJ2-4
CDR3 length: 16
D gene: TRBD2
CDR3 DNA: TGCAGTGCTAGGGGACTAGCGGGTGTGGCCAAAGACATTCAGTACTTC
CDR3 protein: CSARGLAGVAKDIQYF

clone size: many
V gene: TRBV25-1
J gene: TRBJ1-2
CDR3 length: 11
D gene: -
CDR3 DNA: TGTGCCAGCAGTGTAAGAGATGGCTACACCTTC
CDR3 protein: CASSVRDGYTF

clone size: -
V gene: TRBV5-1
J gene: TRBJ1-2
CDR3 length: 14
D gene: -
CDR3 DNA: TGCGCCAGCAGCTTTGACGGCACTAACTATGGCTACACCTTC
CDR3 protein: CASSFDGTNYGYTF

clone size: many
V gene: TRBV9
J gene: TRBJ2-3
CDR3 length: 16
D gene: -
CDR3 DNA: TGTGCCAGCAGCCCAGACCTTGGCAGTAACACAGATACGCAGTATTTT
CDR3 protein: CASSPDLGSNTDTQYF

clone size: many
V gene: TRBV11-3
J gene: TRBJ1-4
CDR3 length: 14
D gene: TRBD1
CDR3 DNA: TGTGCCAGCAGCCCGGGACAGGGGTATGAAAAACTGTTTTTT
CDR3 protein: CASSPGQGYEKLFF

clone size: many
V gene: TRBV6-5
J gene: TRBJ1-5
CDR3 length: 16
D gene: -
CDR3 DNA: TGTGCCAGCAGTTATATCGTGGGCAGGGGATGTCAGCCCCAGCATTTT
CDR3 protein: CASSYIVGRGCQPQHF

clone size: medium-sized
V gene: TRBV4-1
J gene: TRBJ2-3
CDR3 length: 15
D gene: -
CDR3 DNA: TGCGCCAGCAGCCAAGAGGGTCAGCCGGCAGATACGCAGTATTTT
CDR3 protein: CASSQEGQPADTQYF

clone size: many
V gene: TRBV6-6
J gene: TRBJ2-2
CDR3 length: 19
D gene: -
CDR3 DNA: TGTGCCAGCAGTTACTCAACATCACGGTTAAAGGCGGGCACCGGGGAGCTGTTTTTT
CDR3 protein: CASSYSTSRLKAGTGELFF

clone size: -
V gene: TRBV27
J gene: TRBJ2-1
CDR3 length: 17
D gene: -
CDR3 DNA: TGTGCCAGCAGTTTATCGAGTGGGTCAGGTATCTACAATGAGCAGTTCTTC
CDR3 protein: CASSLSSGSGIYNEQFF

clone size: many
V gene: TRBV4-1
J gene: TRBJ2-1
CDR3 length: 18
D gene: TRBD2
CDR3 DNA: TGCGCCAGCAGCCAACTCGTCGTCGGGACTAGCGGGAACAATGAGCAGTTCTTC
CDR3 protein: CASSQLVVGTSGNNEQFF

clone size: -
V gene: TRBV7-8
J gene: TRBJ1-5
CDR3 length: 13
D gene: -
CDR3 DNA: TGTGCCAGCAGCTTAGGGGTCTTACAGCCCCAGCATTTT
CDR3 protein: CASSLGVLQPQHF

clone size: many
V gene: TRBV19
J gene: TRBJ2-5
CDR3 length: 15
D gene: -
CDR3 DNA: TGTGCCAGTAGTATAGACGTTCGGACAGAAGAGACCCAGTACTTC
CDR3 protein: CASSIDVRTEETQYF

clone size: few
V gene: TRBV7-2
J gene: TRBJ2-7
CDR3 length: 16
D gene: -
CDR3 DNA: TGTGCCAGCAGCTTGCCCTCGGGGACACTCGCCTACGAGCAGTACTTC
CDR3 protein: CASSLPSGTLAYEQYF

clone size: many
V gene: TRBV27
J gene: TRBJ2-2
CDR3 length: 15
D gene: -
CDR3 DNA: TGTGCCAGCAGTTTTGGGGGTTTGGCCACCGGGGAGCTGTTTTTT
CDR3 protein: CASSFGGLATGELFF

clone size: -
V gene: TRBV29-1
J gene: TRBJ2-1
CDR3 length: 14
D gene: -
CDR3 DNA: TGCAGCGTTGAGGGACCAGCTTTTGCCAATGAGCAGTTCTTC
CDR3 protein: CSVEGPAFANEQFF

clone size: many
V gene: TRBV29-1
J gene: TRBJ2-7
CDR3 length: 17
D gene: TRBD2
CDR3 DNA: TGCAGCGTTGAAGACTCGAGCTCCGCGGGGGTTTCCTACGAGCAGTACTTC
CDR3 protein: CSVEDSSSAGVSYEQYF

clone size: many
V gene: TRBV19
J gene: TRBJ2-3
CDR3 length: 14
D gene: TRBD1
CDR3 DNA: TGTGCCAGTCAGCTTGACAGGGTCGAAGATACGCAGTATTTT
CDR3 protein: CASQLDRVEDTQYF

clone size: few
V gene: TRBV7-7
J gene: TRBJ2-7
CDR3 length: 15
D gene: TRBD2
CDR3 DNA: TGTGCTAGCAGCGTCGGGACTAGCGGGGAGTACGAGCAGTACTTC
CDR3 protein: CASSVGTSGEYEQYF

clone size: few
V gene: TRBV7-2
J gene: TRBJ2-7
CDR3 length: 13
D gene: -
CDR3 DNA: TGTGCCAGCAGCTTGCTAGGCTCCTACGAGCAGTACTTC
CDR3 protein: CASSLLGSYEQYF

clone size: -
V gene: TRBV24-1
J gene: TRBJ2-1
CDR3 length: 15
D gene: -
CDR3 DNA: TGTGCCACCAGTGGGAAGCCCCCCTTCTACAATGAGCAGTTCTTC
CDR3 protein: CATSGKPPFYNEQFF

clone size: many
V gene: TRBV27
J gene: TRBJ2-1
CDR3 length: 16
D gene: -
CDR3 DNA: TGTGCCAGCAGCCCTACCTCCCTGAGCTCCTACAATGAGCAGTTCTTC
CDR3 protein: CASSPTSLSSYNEQFF

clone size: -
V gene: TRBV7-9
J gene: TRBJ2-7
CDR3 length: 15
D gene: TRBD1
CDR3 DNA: TGTGCCAGCAGCCTCTCGACAGGGAGCACCTACGAGCAGTACTTC
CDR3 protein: CASSLSTGSTYEQYF

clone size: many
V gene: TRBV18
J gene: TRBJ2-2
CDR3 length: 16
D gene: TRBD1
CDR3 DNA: TGTGCCAGCTCAACTAGTGGGACAGGGAATTCCGGGGAGCTGTTTTTT
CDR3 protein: CASSTSGTGNSGELFF

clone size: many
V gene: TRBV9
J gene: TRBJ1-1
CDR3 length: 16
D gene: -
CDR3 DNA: TGTGCCAGCATTTTCCCCAGGGAAGCGCCGAACACTGAAGCTTTCTTT
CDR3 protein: CASIFPREAPNTEAFF

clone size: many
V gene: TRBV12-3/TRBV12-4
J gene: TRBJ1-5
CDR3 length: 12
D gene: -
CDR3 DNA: TGTGCCAGCAGATGGGGCAATCAGCCCCAGCATTTT
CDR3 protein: CASRWGNQPQHF

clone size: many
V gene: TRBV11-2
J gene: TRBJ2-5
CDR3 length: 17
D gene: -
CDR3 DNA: TGTGCCAGCAGCCCCCCCCCCGGGAGCCTGTACCAAGAGACCCAGTACTTC
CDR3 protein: CASSPPPGSLYQETQYF

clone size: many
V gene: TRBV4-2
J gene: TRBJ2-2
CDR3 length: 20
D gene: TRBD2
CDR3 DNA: TGTGCCAGCAGCCAAGAGTTGAGCGGGAGAGTGCTTGGAGGCACCGGGGAGCTGTTTTTT
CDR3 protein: CASSQELSGRVLGGTGELFF

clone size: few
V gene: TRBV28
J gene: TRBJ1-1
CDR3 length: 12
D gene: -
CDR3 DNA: TGTGCCAGCAGTCCGTTGAACACTGAAGCTTTCTTT
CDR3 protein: CASSPLNTEAFF

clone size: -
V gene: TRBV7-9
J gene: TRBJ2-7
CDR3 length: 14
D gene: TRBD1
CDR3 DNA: TGTGCCAGCAACTCACAGGGGGAATGGTACGAGCAGTACTTC
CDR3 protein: CASNSQGEWYEQYF

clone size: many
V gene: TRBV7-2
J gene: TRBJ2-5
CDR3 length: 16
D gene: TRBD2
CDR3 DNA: TGTGCCAGCAGCTCCCGACTAGCGGGAGTGTTGGAGACCCAGTACTTC
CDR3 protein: CASSSRLAGVLETQYF

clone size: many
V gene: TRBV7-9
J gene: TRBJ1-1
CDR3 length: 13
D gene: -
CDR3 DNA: TGTGCCAGCAGCCCCGAGGGCACGGGTGAAGCTTTCTTT
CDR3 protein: CASSPEGTGEAFF

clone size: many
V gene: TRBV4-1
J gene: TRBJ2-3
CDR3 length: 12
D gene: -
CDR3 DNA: TGCGCCAGCAGCTATATGTCGGATACGCAGTATTTT
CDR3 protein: CASSYMSDTQYF

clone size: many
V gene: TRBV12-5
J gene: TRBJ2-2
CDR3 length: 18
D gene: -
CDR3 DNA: TGTGCTAGTGGTTTGGTCCTGGTGGACTACCCTAACACCGGGGAGCTGTTTTTT
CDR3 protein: CASGLVLVDYPNTGELFF

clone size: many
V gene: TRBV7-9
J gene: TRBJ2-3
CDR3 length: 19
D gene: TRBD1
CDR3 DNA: TGTGCCAGCAGCATCGGACCGCCACAGGGGGCCTATAGCACAGATACGCAGTATTTT
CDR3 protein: CASSIGPPQGAYSTDTQYF

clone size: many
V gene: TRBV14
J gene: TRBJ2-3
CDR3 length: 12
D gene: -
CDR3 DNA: TGTGCCAGCAGCCCCACCGCAGATACGCAGTATTTT
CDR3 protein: CASSPTADTQYF